A selection of T cell receptor beta chains follows, all from one sample in a study of blood T cell repertoires in COVID-19. Assay used: immunoSEQ multiplex PCR; TCRdb lists only in-frame clones, some missing. The sample shows some 150,000 clones, 65% to 85% of them seen only once. Sequences were obtained from peripheral blood. Source of these receptors: a man in his 60s with active or convalescent COVID-19. Both conserved end residues are part of each CDR3.

len	v_gene	j_gene	CDR3aa
14	TRBV27	TRBJ1-2	CASSSTDRAGGYTF
13	TRBV24-1	TRBJ2-7	CATSDQDNYEQYF
15	TRBV3-1/TRBV3-2	TRBJ2-2	CASSSGLTNTGELFF
15	TRBV5-4	TRBJ2-1	CASSLPGGAYNEQFF
14	TRBV27	TRBJ1-5	CASSFGGSNQPQHF
16	TRBV28	TRBJ1-2	CASSFSGRGRGYGYTF
16	TRBV9	TRBJ1-1	CASSVGSQGSGTEAFF
15	TRBV7-8	TRBJ1-2	CASSLMGRTIRGYTF
14	TRBV6-2/TRBV6-3	TRBJ2-1	CASSPGTENNEQFF
16	TRBV24-1	TRBJ2-3	CATSSPRTSGIHTQYF
16	TRBV5-4	TRBJ2-1	CASSLRLAVVGHEQFF
15	TRBV5-1	TRBJ1-3	CASRPQGPLEDTIYF
12	TRBV5-5	TRBJ2-2	CASSSLVGELFF
14	TRBV2	TRBJ2-5	CASSEGQGEKTQYF
13	TRBV7-9	TRBJ1-2	CASSFRGNYGYTF
15	TRBV2	TRBJ2-1	CASRRGLGALNEQFF
15	TRBV18	TRBJ1-1	CASSQIQGGGTEAFF
15	TRBV3-1/TRBV3-2	TRBJ2-7	CASSQFGTGAREQYF
16	TRBV7-2	TRBJ1-5	CASSFPGTASNQPQHF
15	TRBV2	TRBJ2-2	CATRGGGANTGELFF
18	TRBV24-1	TRBJ2-5	CATSDPGAGEPLQETQYF
14	TRBV5-6	TRBJ1-4	CASSRGQGSEKLFF
12	TRBV7-2	TRBJ2-7	CASSLFRGEQYF
16	TRBV4-3	TRBJ1-2	CASSQSATGTALGYTF
16	TRBV18	TRBJ2-6	CASSPNEGGGANVLTF
14	TRBV5-1	TRBJ1-1	CASSFSQGGTEAFF
16	TRBV3-1/TRBV3-2	TRBJ2-3	CASSQDVAGVVDTQYF
13	TRBV5-1	TRBJ2-7	CASKRDSLYEQYF
15	TRBV11-2	TRBJ2-1	CATIPSGRVGNEQFF
16	TRBV5-6	TRBJ2-5	CASSPGLAGGMETQYF
14	TRBV29-1	TRBJ1-3	CSVEDQFSGNTIYF
14	TRBV7-9	TRBJ2-1	CASSFSGRGNEQFF
17	TRBV4-3	TRBJ2-5	CASSQGVSGRAEETQYF
13	TRBV5-1	TRBJ2-3	CASSALASDTQYF
13	TRBV6-2/TRBV6-3	TRBJ2-3	CASSRRREDTQYF
15	TRBV7-3	TRBJ2-2	CASSLSSGATGELFF
13	TRBV6-6	TRBJ2-7	CASLVTGSYEQYF
15	TRBV7-9	TRBJ2-3	CASTIVGTSEDTQYF
12	TRBV29-1	TRBJ2-7	CSVELSTYEQYF
13	TRBV28	TRBJ1-5	CASSFREDQPQHF
14	TRBV5-1	TRBJ2-5	CASSLEIGQLRPYF
13	TRBV12-3/TRBV12-4	TRBJ1-1	CASSLQGNTEAFF
16	TRBV5-4	TRBJ2-3	CASSLWTSGSGDTQYF
14	TRBV7-6	TRBJ2-5	CASSLGGSQETQYF
14	TRBV7-6	TRBJ1-4	CASSPGQWAEKLFF
12	TRBV3-1/TRBV3-2	TRBJ2-1	CASSQSEAQQFF
13	TRBV7-2	TRBJ2-5	CASSSRVQETQYF
14	TRBV4-3	TRBJ2-1	CASSQERGHNEQFF